This TCR beta chain was retrieved from a study of OX40 agonist ivuxolimab in advanced cancers. Study as a whole: Patients achieving partial responses numbered three: one hepatocellular carcinoma case and two cutaneous melanoma cases.

This clone has more than one count but fewer than ten. Some clones are missing from TCRdb's copy, which holds only in-frame ones; the method was immunoSEQ multiplex PCR. Of fewer than 75,000 clones in the sample, 90% to 95% are singletons; the top ten hold 2.2%. The receptor was derived from an adult with an advanced solid tumor such as melanoma, head and neck, liver or kidney cancer. The specimen comprised CD4+ or CD8+ T cells sorted from blood, sampled in a trial of the OX40 agonist ivuxolimab.

In DNA, the CDR3 is TGTGCCAGCGGACAGAACTATGGCTACACCTTC. This translates into CASGQNYGYTF. The V gene is TRBV28, the J gene TRBJ1-2; possibly TRBD1 for D (6 bases). This CDR3 spans 11 amino acids. The V gene lost 8 bases and the J gene lost 2 bases, with 6 bases spanning the gap. CDR1 and CDR2 (germline): MDHEN, SYDVKM.